The 29 T cell receptor beta chains given below trace back to one sample, sequenced in a study of post-analysis software for immune sequencing data. Study outcomes and limitations: Higher frequency in patients than in controls was seen for about 5 TRBV segments, with TRBV5-6, TRBV5-1 and TRBV20-1 among them.

The TCR beta cDNA libraries carried unique molecular identifiers. Each CDR3 protein gets one entry after TCRdb re-called the PCR reads with MiXCR. The sample lists about 150,000 distinct CDR3 sequences, 30% occurring once. Antigens for these TCRs are unknown. The sample taken for sequencing was blood. The source of these receptors is a girl aged 10 to 17 with multiple sclerosis.

As regards this clonotype: A much larger clone differs from this one at a single base, so this may be a read error. The V call is TRBV6-5, the J call TRBJ1-4, with 9 bases identical to TRBD1. Looked up from germline, CDR1 is MNHEY and CDR2 is SVGAGI. The V segment lost 6 bases and the J segment 11 bases; nucleotides outside the gene matches: 16. This CDR3 spans 16 amino acids. CDR3 in amino acids: CASRREGTGPWDKLFF. The CDR3 nucleotides read TGTGCCAGCAGGAGGGAGGGGACAGGGCCTTGGGATAAACTGTTTTTT.

The V and J genes are TRBV12-3 or TRBV12-4 and TRBJ2-2; possible D gene TRBD2, 6 bases. V was trimmed by 5 bases and J by 3 bases, leaving 16 bases between them. This CDR3 has 16 amino acids. CDR3 nucleotides: TGTGCCAGCAGTCCCTTCGCGGGGCCGGACACCGGGGAGCTGTTTTTT. Translated: CASSPFAGPDTGELFF.

Turning to this clonotype: Possible read error: a much larger clone is one base away. The V call is TRBV20-1, the J call TRBJ2-5; 7 bases are shared with TRBD2. Germline-derived CDR1 and CDR2 are DFQATT and SNEGSKA (reference sequence). This CDR3 has 16 amino acids. The J segment lost 1 base and the V segment lost 5 bases, leaving 13 bases of the junction unmatched. CDR3 amino acids: CSALTQGGPSQETQYF. The CDR3 DNA is TGCAGTGCTCTGACTCAGGGAGGGCCCAGCCAAGAGACCCAGTACTTC.

This clonotype was picked up many times. The V and J genes are TRBV27 and TRBJ1-2; 12 bases agree with TRBD1. Germline CDR1 MNHEY, CDR2 SMNVEV (reference sequence). Trimming removed 5 bases from V and 6 bases from J; junction bases left unmatched: 7. The CDR3 extends over 15 amino acids. In nucleotides, the CDR3 is TGTGCCAGCAGTGCCTGGGGACAGGGGGCCGATGGCTACACCTTC. It yields the protein CASSAWGQGADGYTF.

V usage is TRBV28 and J usage is TRBJ2-1; D ambiguous. V was trimmed by 4 bases and J by 12 bases, leaving 10 bases between them. Germline loops: CDR1 MDHEN, CDR2 SYDVKM. CDR3 length: 11 residues. The CDR3 DNA reads TGTGCCAGCAGTTCCGGTTTTGGGCAGTTCTTC. Its protein is CASSSGFGQFF.

This clonotype occurred once. At one end, the junction sequence differs from germline, possibly due to a read error. The J gene is TRBJ2-3, the V gene TRBV10-3; 11 bases align to TRBD1. The CDR3 runs 15 residues. Germline CDR1 ENHRY, CDR2 SYGVKD. CDR3 sequence: CTISEDRGLGATQYF. CDR3 coding DNA: TGTACCATCAGTGAGGACAGGGGGCTGGGAGCTACGCAGTATTTT.

The chain uses TRBV10-3 and TRBJ2-2; the match to TRBD2 covers 13 bases. CDR1 is ENHRY and CDR2 is SYGVKD in the germline V gene. The CDR3 runs to 17 residues. V shed 4 bases, J shed 5 bases, and the junction held 7 bases outside the gene matches. This chain's CDR3 is CAISGPLAGGDTGELFF. DNA of the CDR3: TGTGCCATCAGTGGACCACTAGCGGGAGGGGATACCGGGGAGCTGTTTTTT.

The sample holds many counts of this clonotype. The rearrangement uses TRBV9 and TRBJ2-7; D remains ambiguous. V was cut by 0 bases and J by 0 bases, with 7 bases left in between. The germline gives CDR1 SGDLS, CDR2 YYNGEE. The CDR3 extends over 14 amino acids. CDR3 nucleotide sequence: TGTGCCAGCAGCGTAGATGGCGGCTCCTACGAGCAGTACTTC. It yields the protein CASSVDGGSYEQYF.

This clonotype was detected only a few times. This chain connects TRBV3-1 to TRBJ2-7, with D possibly matching TRBD2 (6 bases). This CDR3 region has 12 residues. CDR1 and CDR2 from the germline V gene are LGHDT and YNNKEL (reference sequence). The V end lost 6 bases, the J end lost 9 bases, and 15 bases lay between the germline ends. The chain's CDR3 is CASSQSGTPQYF. The CDR3 DNA reads as TGTGCCAGCAGTCAATCAGGGACTCCGCAGTACTTC.

This clonotype was counted at least ten times. This sequence joins TRBV3-1 and TRBJ2-7; the match to TRBD2 covers 9 bases. Germline V gives CDR1 LGHDT, CDR2 YNNKEL (reference sequence). Unmatched junction bases numbered 3, after V lost 2 bases and J lost 4 bases. CDR3 length: 14 amino acids. CDR3 DNA sequence: TGTGCCAGCAGCCAACTAGCGGGAATATACGAGCAGTACTTC. It translates to CASSQLAGIYEQYF.

The table lists this clonotype with many counts. The chain employs TRBV5-6 and TRBJ2-5; tentative D call: TRBD2 (5 bases). The CDR3 totals 14 residues. Germline loops: CDR1 SGHDT, CDR2 YYEEEE. V lost 3 bases to trimming and J lost 5 bases, with 14 bases between them. The CDR3 sequence is CASSSGGGSETQYF. CDR3 nucleotide sequence: TGTGCCAGCAGCTCTGGTGGCGGGTCCGAGACCCAGTACTTC.

The chain employs TRBV30 and TRBJ2-7, with 11 bases matching TRBD2. J was trimmed by 6 bases and V by 8 bases; bases with no gene match: 3. CDR1 GTSNPN and CDR2 SVGIG come from the germline V gene (reference sequence). The CDR3 length is 11 residues. In DNA form, the CDR3 reads TGTGCCGGTAGCGGGAGGGTCGAGCAGTACTTC. Translation: CAGSGRVEQYF.

About this clonotype itself: Mismatch with germline at one junction end may stem from a read error. This chain links TRBV2 with TRBJ2-5; D uncertain. The length of the CDR3 is 15 residues. In germline, CDR1 is SNHLY, CDR2 FYNNEI. CDR3 in amino acids: CASSPGPLGQETRYF. The CDR3 bases are TGTGCCAGCAGCCCCGGGCCGCTGGGCCAAGAGACCCGGTACTTC.

Many counts were recorded for this clonotype. The chain combines TRBV10-3 with TRBJ2-3, with D possibly being TRBD2 (6 bases). Trimming left V 4 bases short and J 2 bases short, with 16 bases between. This CDR3 spans 16 amino acids. Germline assignment: CDR1 ENHRY and CDR2 SYGVKD. The CDR3 sequence is CAISVGLGRDTDTQYF. CDR3 nucleotide sequence: TGTGCCATCAGTGTGGGCCTAGGGCGGGACACAGATACGCAGTATTTT.

The J gene is TRBJ2-1, the V gene TRBV5-1; TRBD1 might be the D (7 bases). This CDR3 is 15 amino acids long. CDR1 and CDR2 from the germline V gene are SGHRS and YFSETQ. V lost 6 bases and J lost 2, with 15 bases in between. CDR3 in amino acids: CASNLEGATYNEQFF. DNA of the CDR3: TGCGCCAGCAATCTGGAGGGGGCAACCTACAATGAGCAGTTCTTC.

Many counts were recorded for this clonotype. CDR3 sequence reads: CASCRDSLYNEQFF. CDR3 coding DNA: TGTGCCAGCTGCCGGGACAGTCTTTACAATGAGCAGTTCTTC. The rearrangement uses TRBV5-6 and TRBJ2-1; 7 bases fit TRBD1. V shed 7 bases, J shed 4 bases, and the junction held 8 bases outside the gene matches. Germline V CDR1 and CDR2: SGHDT, YYEEEE. The CDR3 sequence is 14 residues long.

CDR3 nucleotides: TGCGCCAGCAGCGCAGGGGTCGCTGAAGCTTTCTTT. It yields the protein CASSAGVAEAFF. The chain combines TRBV4-1 with TRBJ1-1, with D perhaps matching TRBD1 (6 bases). The CDR3 consists of 12 residues. Germline loops: CDR1 MGHRA, CDR2 YSYEKL. Trimming pared 5 bases from V and 6 bases from J, leaving 10 bases between.

In this sample, this clonotype turned up many times. This chain uses TRBV12-3 or TRBV12-4 with TRBJ2-7; TRBD1 might be the D (6 bases). The CDR3 extends over 14 amino acids. V lost 6 bases to trimming and J lost 0 bases, with 12 bases between them. The CDR3 sequence is CASSQGYGSYEQYF. CDR3 in DNA: TGTGCCAGCAGCCAGGGGTATGGCTCCTACGAGCAGTACTTC.

There are many counts of this clonotype. The V gene is TRBV20-1, the J gene TRBJ2-5; 7 nucleotides line up with TRBD2. The CDR3 has 13 residues. Germline assignment: CDR1 DFQATT and CDR2 SNEGSKA (reference sequence). Trimming took 5 bases from V and 3 from J; bases not matched to a gene: 6. The CDR3 DNA sequence: TGCAGTGCTGAACTAGCGTATAAAGAGACCCAGTACTTC. Its protein is CSAELAYKETQYF.

Ten or more counts support this clonotype. The V call is TRBV29-1, the J call TRBJ2-1; 7 bases are shared with TRBD2. J gave up 6 bases and V 8 bases, and 10 bases lay outside the gene matches. The germline V gene has CDR1 SQVTM and CDR2 ANQGSEA. There are 13 residues in the CDR3. The CDR3 sequence is CSLTPGTTNEQFF. In DNA form, the CDR3 reads TGCAGCTTAACCCCCGGGACTACCAATGAGCAGTTCTTC.

This clonotype was seen a handful of times. The chain uses TRBV20-1 and TRBJ2-1; D might be TRBD2 (5 bases). V was clipped by 0 bases and J by 0 bases, with 15 bases between them. In germline, CDR1 is DFQATT, CDR2 SNEGSKA (reference sequence). The CDR3 totals 17 residues. CDR3: CSARDTSSGGSYNEQFF. CDR3 sequence (DNA): TGCAGTGCTAGAGATACGTCCAGCGGAGGCTCCTACAATGAGCAGTTCTTC.

The table lists this clonotype with a few counts. The rearrangement joins TRBV20-1 to TRBJ2-1; 8 nucleotides agree with TRBD2. V lost 8 bases and J lost 2; bases outside the gene matches: 8. Germline V lookup: CDR1 DFQATT, CDR2 SNEGSKA (reference sequence). This CDR3 contains 14 residues. The CDR3 sequence is CSPLGLAPYNEQFF. The CDR3 nucleotides read TGCAGTCCCCTCGGACTAGCACCCTACAATGAGCAGTTCTTC.

Here the CDR3 reads CASSRGLAESTDTQYF. DNA of the CDR3: TGCGCCAGCAGCCGCGGACTAGCGGAGAGCACAGATACGCAGTATTTT. The rearrangement links TRBV5-1 to TRBJ2-3; 10 bases are a match to TRBD2. The CDR3 length is 16 residues. The V segment lost 4 bases and the J segment 0 bases; nucleotides outside the gene matches: 5. In germline, CDR1 is SGHRS, CDR2 YFSETQ.

Worth noting for this clonotype: This may arise from a read error, as a much more abundant clone is one base away. The gene calls are TRBV20-1 and TRBJ2-3, with D possibly called TRBD1 or TRBD2 (5 bases each). The ends were cut back, 2 bases at V and 14 bases at J, with 14 bases in the middle. The germline gives CDR1 DFQATT, CDR2 SNEGSKA (reference sequence). This CDR3 spans 11 amino acids. In nucleotides, the CDR3 is TGCAGTGCTAGATGGCGAGGGGCGCGGTATTTT. This translates into CSARWRGARYF.

This clonotype was seen at least ten times. The V and J genes are TRBV7-2 and TRBJ2-7, with D possibly being TRBD1 or TRBD2 (7 bases each). The CDR3 covers 15 residues. Germline loops: CDR1 SGHTA, CDR2 FQGNSA. The V end lost 2 bases, the J end lost 2 bases, and 13 bases lay between the germline ends. Here the CDR3 reads CASSLTAGGAYEQYF. The CDR3 coding sequence is TGTGCCAGCAGCTTAACCGCAGGGGGGGCCTACGAGCAGTACTTC.

CDR3 amino acids: CASSEGGMGGYTF. The DNA of the CDR3 is TGCGCCAGCAGCGAGGGGGGGATGGGCGGCTACACCTTC. The chain joins TRBV5-1 to TRBJ1-2; a possible D gene is TRBD1 (6 bases). This CDR3 is built from 13 residues. The V gene lost 4 bases and the J gene lost 8 bases, with 15 bases spanning the gap. Germline CDR1 reads SGHRS; CDR2 reads YFSETQ.

This clonotype was detected ten times or more. The genes are TRBV12-3 or TRBV12-4 and TRBJ2-7; D not certain. V shed 2 bases and J shed 2 bases, with 16 bases lying between them. The CDR3 is 16 residues long. CDR3 loop: CASSLFAVSTTYEQYF. The CDR3, as DNA: TGTGCCAGCAGTTTATTCGCGGTCAGTACTACCTACGAGCAGTACTTC.

The J gene is TRBJ1-2, the V gene TRBV11-2; D is uncertain. The CDR3 length is 15 residues. V was pared by 7 bases and J by 0 bases, with 15 bases between. CDR1 is SGHAT and CDR2 is FQNNGV in the germline V gene. CDR3 nucleotides: TGTGCCAGCACCCCGGCGGCGAACGCTAACTATGGCTACACCTTC. Protein product: CASTPAANANYGYTF.

CDR3 region: CASSPPGAATYEQYF. In nucleotides, the CDR3 is TGTGCCAGCTCACCACCGGGGGCAGCGACCTACGAGCAGTACTTC. The chain is built from TRBV18 and TRBJ2-7; weak D call: TRBD1 (6 bases). Looked up from germline, CDR1 is KGHSH and CDR2 is LQKENI. CDR3 size: 15 residues. With 0 bases removed from V and 2 bases from J, the gap between germline ends came to 11 bases. Drawing the rest from reference TRBV18 and TRBJ2-7, the complete variable domain is NAGVMQNPRHLVRRRGQEARLRCSPMKGHSHVYWYRQLPEEGLKFMVYLQKENIIDESGMPKERFSAEFPKEGPSILRIQQVVRGDSAAYFCASSPPGAATYEQYFGPGTRLTVT.